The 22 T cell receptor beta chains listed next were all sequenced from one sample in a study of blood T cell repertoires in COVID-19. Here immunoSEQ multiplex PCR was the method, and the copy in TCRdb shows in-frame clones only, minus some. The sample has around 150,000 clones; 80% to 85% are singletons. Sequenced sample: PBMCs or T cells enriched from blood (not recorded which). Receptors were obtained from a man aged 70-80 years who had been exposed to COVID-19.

The CDR3: CAHSPRGQGRNTIYF. In nucleotides, the CDR3 is TGTGCCCACAGCCCAAGGGGACAGGGAAGAAACACCATATATTTT. The chain recombines TRBV28 with TRBJ1-3; 9 bases map to TRBD1. From germline, CDR1 is MDHEN and CDR2 SYDVKM. The CDR3 runs to 15 residues. With 11 bases clipped from V and 5 bases from J, the junction kept 13 bases outside the gene matches.

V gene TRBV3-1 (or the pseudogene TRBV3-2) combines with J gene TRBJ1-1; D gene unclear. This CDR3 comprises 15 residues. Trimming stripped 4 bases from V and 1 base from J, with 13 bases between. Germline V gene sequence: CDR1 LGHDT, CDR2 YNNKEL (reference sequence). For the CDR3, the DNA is TGTGCCAGCAGCCGAAAATTGAACTCGAACACTGAAGCTTTCTTT. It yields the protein CASSRKLNSNTEAFF.

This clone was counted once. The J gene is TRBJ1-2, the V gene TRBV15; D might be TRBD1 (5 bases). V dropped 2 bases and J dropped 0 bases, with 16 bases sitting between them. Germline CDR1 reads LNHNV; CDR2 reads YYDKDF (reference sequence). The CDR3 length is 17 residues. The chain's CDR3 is CATSRKTESTTNYGYTF. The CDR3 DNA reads TGTGCCACCAGCAGAAAGACAGAATCCACAACTAACTATGGCTACACCTTC. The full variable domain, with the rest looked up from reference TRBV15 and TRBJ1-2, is DAMVIQNPRYQVTQFGKPVTLSCSQTLNHNVMYWYQQKSSQAPKLLFHYYDKDFNNEADTPDNFQSRRPNTSFCFLDIRSPGLGDTAMYLCATSRKTESTTNYGYTFGSGTRLTVV.

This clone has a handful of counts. Here the CDR3 reads CASSAILAGAFNEQFF. In DNA, the CDR3 is TGTGCCAGCAGCGCCATACTAGCGGGGGCTTTCAATGAGCAGTTCTTC. The chain recombines TRBV7-2 with TRBJ2-1, with TRBD2 matching over 11 bases. Trimming cost V 5 bases and J 6 bases; bases outside gene matches: 9. The CDR3 consists of 16 residues. Germline V gene data show CDR1 as SGHTA and CDR2 as FQGNSA.

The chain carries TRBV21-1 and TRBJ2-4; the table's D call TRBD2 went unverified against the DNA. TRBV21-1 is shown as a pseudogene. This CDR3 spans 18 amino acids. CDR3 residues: CASSNQGQTLKFKNIQYF. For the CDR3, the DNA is TGTGCCAGCAGCAATCAAGGTCAGACTTTAAAGTTCAAAAACATTCAGTACTTC.

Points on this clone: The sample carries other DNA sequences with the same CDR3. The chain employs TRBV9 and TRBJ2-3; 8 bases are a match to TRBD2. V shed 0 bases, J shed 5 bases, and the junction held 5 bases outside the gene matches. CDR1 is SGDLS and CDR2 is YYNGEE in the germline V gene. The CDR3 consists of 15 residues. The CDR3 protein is CASSVDGLAGDTQYF. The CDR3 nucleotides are TGTGCCAGCAGCGTAGACGGACTAGCCGGAGATACGCAGTATTTT.

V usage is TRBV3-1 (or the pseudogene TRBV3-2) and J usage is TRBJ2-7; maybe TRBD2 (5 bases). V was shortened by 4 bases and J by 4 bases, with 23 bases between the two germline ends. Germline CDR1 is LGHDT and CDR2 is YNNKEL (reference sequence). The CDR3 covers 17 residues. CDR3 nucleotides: TGTGCCAGCAGCCTCCTGACACTTTTGGGGAGCCCTTACGAGCAGTACTTC. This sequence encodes CASSLLTLLGSPYEQYF.

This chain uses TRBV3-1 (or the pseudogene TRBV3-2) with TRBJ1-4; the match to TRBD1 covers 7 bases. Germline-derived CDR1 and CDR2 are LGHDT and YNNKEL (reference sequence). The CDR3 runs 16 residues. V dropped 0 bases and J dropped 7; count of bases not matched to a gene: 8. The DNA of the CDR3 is TGTGCCAGCAGCCAAGAGGGGACAGAGGATGGTGAAAAACTGTTTTTT. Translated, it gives CASSQEGTEDGEKLFF.

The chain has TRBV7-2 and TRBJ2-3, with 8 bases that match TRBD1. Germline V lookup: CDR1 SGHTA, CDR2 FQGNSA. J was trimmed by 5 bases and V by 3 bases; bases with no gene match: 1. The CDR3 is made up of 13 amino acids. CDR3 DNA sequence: TGTGCCAGCAGCTTCAGGGGGCAAGATACGCAGTATTTT. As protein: CASSFRGQDTQYF.

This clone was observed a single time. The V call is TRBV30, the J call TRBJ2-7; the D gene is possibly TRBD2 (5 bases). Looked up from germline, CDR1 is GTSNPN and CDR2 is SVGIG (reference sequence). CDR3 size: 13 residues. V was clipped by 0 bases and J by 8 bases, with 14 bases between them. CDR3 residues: CAWSVDSGIKQYF. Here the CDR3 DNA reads TGTGCCTGGAGTGTGGACTCCGGGATCAAGCAGTACTTC.

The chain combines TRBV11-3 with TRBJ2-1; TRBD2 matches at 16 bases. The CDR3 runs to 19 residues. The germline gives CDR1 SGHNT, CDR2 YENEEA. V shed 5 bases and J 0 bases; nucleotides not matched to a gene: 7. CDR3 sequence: CASSPGLAGGPTSYNEQFF. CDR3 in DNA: TGTGCCAGCAGCCCGGGACTAGCGGGAGGGCCCACCTCCTACAATGAGCAGTTCTTC.

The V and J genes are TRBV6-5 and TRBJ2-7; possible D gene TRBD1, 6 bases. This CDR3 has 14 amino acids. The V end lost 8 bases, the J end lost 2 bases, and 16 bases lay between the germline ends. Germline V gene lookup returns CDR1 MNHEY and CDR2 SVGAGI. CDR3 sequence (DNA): TGTGCCAGCCAGTCCCGGGACACCGCCTACGAGCAGTACTTC. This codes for CASQSRDTAYEQYF.

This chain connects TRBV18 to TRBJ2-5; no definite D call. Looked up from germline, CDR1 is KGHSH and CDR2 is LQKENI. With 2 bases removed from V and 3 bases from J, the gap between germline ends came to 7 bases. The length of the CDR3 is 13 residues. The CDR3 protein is CASSPSQEETQYF. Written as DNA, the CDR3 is TGTGCCAGCTCACCAAGCCAGGAAGAGACCCAGTACTTC. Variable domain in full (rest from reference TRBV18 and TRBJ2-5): NAGVMQNPRHLVRRRGQEARLRCSPMKGHSHVYWYRQLPEEGLKFMVYLQKENIIDESGMPKERFSAEFPKEGPSILRIQQVVRGDSAAYFCASSPSQEETQYFGPGTRLLVL.

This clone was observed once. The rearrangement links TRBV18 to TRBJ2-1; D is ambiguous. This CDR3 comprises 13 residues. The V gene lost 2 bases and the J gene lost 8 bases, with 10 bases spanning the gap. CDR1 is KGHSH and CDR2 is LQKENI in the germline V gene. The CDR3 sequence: CASSPTLPDEQFF. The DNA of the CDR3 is TGTGCCAGCTCACCAACCCTACCCGATGAGCAGTTCTTC.

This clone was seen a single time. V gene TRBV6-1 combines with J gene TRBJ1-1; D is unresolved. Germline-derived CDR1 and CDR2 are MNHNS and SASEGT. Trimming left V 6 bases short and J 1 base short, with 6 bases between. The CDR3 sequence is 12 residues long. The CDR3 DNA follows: TGTGCCAGCAGCGCGGGGAACACTGAAGCTTTCTTT. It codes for CASSAGNTEAFF.

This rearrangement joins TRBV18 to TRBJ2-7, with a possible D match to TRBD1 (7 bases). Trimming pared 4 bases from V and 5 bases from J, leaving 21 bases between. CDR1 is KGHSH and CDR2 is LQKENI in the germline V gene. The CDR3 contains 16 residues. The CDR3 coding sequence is TGTGCCAGCTCACTATTTCGCGGACAGGAGGGTAACGAGCAGTACTTC. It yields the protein CASSLFRGQEGNEQYF.

The CDR3 nucleotides read TGTGCCAGCAGTCTACAGGGGGCGCGGCCCCAGCATTTT. It encodes CASSLQGARPQHF. The chain is built from TRBV12-3 or TRBV12-4 and TRBJ1-5; 9 nucleotides align to TRBD1. CDR3 length equals 13 residues. With 5 bases clipped from V and 9 bases from J, the junction kept 5 bases outside the gene matches.

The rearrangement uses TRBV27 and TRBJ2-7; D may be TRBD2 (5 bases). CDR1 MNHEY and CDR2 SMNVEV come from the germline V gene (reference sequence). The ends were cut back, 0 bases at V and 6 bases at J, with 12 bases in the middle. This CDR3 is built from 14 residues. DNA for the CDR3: TGTGCCAGCAGTTTATCCGGGCGGGTCGGCGAGCAGTACTTC. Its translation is CASSLSGRVGEQYF.

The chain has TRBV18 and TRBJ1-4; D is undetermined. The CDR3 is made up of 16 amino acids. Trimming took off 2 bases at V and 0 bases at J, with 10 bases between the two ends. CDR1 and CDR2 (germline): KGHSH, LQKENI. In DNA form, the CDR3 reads TGTGCCAGCTCACCAAATCTCGGGGCAACTAATGAAAAACTGTTTTTT. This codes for CASSPNLGATNEKLFF.

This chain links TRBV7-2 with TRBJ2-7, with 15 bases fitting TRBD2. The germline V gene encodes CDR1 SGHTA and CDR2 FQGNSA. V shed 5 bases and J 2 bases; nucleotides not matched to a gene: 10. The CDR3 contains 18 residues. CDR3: CASSLSGTSGRFPYEQYF. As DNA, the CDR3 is TGTGCCAGCAGCCTCTCCGGGACTAGCGGGAGGTTTCCCTACGAGCAGTACTTC.

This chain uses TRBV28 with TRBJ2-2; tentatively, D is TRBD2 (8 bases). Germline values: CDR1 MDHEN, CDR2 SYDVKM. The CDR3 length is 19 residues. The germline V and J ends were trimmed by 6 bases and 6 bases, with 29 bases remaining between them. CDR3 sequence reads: CASSPPWGADGRGPGELFF. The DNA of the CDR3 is TGTGCCAGCAGCCCCCCCTGGGGGGCGGACGGGAGGGGGCCCGGGGAGCTGTTTTTT.

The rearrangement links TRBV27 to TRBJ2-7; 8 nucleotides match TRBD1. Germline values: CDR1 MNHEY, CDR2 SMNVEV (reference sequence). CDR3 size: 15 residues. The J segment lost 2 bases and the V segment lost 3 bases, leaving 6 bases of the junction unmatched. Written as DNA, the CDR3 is TGTGCCAGCAGTTTGGGACAGGCTTTTCCCTACGAGCAGTACTTC. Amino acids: CASSLGQAFPYEQYF.